This TCR beta chain was profiled in a study of identical twins. Broader study findings: An excess of low generation probability was shown by twin-shared out-of-frame alpha sequences.

CDR1 and CDR2 from the germline V gene are SQVTM and ANQGSEA. V lost 4 bases to trimming and J lost 6 bases, with 6 bases between them. The CDR3 has 10 residues. A universal primer site came from template switching; cDNA carried unique molecular identifiers. TCRdb used MiXCR to reprocess the 5' RACE reads, holding one entry per CDR3 protein. The table shows 690,000 or so distinct CDR3 sequences, with roughly 8% occurring only once. Turning to this clonotype: Its antigen remains unknown.

Separately, the same data were catalogued under a study of yellow fever vaccine responses in identical twins. That report adds: Twins reportedly showed a vaccine T cell response that seemed partly convergent and partly personalized.

This receptor was identified in a young woman in good health. Sequenced input: PBMCs. The chain employs TRBV29-1 and TRBJ1-2, with unresolved D. The CDR3 DNA follows: TGCAGCGTTGGCGCAGATGGCTACACCTTC. This sequence encodes CSVGADGYTF.